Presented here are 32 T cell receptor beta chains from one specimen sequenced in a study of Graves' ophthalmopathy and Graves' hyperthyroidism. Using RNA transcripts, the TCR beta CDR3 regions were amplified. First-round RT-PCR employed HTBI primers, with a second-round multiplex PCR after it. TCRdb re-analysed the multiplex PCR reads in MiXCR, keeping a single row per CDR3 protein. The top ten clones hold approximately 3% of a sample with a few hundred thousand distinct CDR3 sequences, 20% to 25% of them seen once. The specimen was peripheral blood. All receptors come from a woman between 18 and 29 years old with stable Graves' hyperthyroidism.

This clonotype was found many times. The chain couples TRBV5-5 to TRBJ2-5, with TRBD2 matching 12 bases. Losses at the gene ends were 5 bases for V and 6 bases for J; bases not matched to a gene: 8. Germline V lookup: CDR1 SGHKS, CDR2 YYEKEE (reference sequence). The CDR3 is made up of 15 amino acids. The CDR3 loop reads CASRFLAGGSQTQYF. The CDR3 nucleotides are TGTGCCAGCAGGTTTCTAGCGGGAGGGTCTCAGACCCAGTACTTC.

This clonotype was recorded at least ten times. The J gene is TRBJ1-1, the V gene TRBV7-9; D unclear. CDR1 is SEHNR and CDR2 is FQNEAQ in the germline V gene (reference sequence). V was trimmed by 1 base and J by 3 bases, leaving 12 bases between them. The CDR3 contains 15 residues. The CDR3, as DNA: TGTGCCAGCAGCTTAGATGGGATCGAATACACTGAAGCTTTCTTT. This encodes CASSLDGIEYTEAFF.

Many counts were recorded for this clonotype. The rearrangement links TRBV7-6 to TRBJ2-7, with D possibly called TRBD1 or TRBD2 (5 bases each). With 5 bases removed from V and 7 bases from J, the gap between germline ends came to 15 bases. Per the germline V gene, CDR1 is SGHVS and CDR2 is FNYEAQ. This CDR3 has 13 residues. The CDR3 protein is CASSNRDGREQYF. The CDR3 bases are TGTGCCAGCAGCAACCGGGACGGCCGGGAGCAGTACTTC.

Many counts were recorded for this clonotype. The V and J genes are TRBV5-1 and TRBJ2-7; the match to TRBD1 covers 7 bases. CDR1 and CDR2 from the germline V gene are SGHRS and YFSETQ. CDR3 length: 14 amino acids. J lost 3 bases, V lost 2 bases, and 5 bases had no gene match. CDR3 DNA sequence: TGCGCCAGCAGCTTAGGACAGGAGAGCTACGAGCAGTACTTC. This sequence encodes CASSLGQESYEQYF.

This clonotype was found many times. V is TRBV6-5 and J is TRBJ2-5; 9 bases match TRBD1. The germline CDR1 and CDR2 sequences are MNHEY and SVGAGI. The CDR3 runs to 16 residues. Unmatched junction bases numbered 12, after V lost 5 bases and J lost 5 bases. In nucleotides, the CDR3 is TGTGCCAGCAGTCACCTACTCGGGACAGGGAAGGAGACCCAGTACTTC. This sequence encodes CASSHLLGTGKETQYF.

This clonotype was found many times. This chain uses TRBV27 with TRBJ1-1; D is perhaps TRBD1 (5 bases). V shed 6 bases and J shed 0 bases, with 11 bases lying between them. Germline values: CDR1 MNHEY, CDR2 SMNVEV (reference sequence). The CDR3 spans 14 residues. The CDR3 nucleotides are TGTGCCAGCAGCCCGTCCAGGGTGAACACTGAAGCTTTCTTT. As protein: CASSPSRVNTEAFF.

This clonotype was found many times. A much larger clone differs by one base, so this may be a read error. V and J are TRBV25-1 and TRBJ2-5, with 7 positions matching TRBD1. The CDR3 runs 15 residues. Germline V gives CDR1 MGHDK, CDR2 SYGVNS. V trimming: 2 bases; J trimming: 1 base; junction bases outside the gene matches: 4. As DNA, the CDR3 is TGTGCCAGCAGTGAACAGGGACAGACCCAAGAGACCCAGTACTTC. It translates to CASSEQGQTQETQYF.

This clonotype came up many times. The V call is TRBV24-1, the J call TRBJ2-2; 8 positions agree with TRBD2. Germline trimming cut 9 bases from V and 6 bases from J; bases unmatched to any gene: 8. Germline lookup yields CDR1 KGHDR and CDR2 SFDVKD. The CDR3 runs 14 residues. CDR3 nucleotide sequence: TGTGCCACCCAGGGCGGGAGGACCGCCGGGGAGCTGTTTTTT. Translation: CATQGGRTAGELFF.

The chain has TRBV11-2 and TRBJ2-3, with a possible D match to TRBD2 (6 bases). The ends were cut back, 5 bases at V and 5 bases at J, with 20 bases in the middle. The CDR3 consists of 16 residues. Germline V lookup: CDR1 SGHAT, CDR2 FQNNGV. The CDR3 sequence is CASSAGSGRTGDTQYF. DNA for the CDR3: TGTGCCAGCAGCGCCGGGAGCGGGCGCACCGGAGATACGCAGTATTTT.

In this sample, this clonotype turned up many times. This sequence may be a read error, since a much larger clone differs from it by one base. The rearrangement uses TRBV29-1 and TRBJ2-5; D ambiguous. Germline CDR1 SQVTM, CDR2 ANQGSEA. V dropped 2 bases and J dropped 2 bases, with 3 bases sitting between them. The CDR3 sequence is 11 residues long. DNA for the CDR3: TGCAGCGTTGAACGGCAAGAGACCCAGTACTTC. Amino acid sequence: CSVERQETQYF.

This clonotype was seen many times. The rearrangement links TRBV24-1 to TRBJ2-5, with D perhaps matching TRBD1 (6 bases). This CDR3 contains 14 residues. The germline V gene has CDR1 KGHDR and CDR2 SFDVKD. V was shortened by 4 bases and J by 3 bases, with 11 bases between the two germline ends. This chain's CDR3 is CATSDSGVEETQYF. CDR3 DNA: TGTGCCACCAGTGACTCAGGGGTGGAAGAGACCCAGTACTTC.

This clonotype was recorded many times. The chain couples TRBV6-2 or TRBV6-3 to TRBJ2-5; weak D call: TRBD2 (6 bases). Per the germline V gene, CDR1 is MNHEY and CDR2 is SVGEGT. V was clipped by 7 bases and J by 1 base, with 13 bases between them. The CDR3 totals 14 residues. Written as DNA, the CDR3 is TGTGCCAGCAATCTCATGGGACTCCAAGAGACCCAGTACTTC. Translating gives CASNLMGLQETQYF.

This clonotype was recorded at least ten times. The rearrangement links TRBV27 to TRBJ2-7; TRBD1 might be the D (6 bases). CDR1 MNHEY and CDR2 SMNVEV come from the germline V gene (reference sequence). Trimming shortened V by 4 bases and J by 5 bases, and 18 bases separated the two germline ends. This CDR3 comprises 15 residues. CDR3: CASSSSTGYGDEQYF. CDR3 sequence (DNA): TGTGCCAGCAGTTCATCCACAGGGTACGGGGACGAGCAGTACTTC.

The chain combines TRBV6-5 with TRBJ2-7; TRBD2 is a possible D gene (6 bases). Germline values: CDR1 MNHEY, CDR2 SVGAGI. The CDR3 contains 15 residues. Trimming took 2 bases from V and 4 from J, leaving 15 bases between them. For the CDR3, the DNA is TGTGCCAGCAGTTACCAGAAGGGTCGGGGGTACGAGCAGTACTTC. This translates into CASSYQKGRGYEQYF.

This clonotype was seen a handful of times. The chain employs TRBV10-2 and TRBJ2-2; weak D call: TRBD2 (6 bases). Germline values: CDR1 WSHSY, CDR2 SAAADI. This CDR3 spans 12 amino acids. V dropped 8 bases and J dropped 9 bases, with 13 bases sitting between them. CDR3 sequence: CASHRGTRELFF. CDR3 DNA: TGCGCCAGCCACCGGGGGACCAGGGAGCTGTTTTTT.

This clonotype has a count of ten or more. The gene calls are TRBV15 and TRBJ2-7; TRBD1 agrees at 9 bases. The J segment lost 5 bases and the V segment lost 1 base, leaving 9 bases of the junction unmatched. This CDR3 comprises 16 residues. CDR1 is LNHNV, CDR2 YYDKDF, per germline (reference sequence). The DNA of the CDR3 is TGTGCCACCAGCAGAGCCCGGGACAGGGATAAGCACGAGCAGTACTTC. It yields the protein CATSRARDRDKHEQYF.

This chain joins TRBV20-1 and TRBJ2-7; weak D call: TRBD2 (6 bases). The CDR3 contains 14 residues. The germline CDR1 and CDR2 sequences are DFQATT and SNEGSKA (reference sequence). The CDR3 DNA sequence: TGCGGTGTCGACCCGGGACTCGGAACCTACGAGCAGTACTTC. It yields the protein CGVDPGLGTYEQYF.

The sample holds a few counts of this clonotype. Here the CDR3 DNA reads TGCAGTGCTAGAGATGGGCGACTTAACTACGAGCAGTACTTC. Encoded protein: CSARDGRLNYEQYF. The rearrangement links TRBV20-1 to TRBJ2-7; D gene unclear. Germline V gene lookup returns CDR1 DFQATT and CDR2 SNEGSKA (reference sequence). The CDR3 is 14 residues long. V lost 0 bases and J lost 3, with 12 bases in between.

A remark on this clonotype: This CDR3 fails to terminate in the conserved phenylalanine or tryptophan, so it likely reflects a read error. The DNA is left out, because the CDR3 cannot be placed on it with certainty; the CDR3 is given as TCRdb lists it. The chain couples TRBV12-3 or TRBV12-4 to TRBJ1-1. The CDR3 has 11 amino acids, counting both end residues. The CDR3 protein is CASSVRTEACL.

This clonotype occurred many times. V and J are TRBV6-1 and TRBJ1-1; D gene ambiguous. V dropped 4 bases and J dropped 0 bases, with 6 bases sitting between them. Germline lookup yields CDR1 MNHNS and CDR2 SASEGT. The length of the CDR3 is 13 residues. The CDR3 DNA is TGTGCCAGCAGTGGGCGGTTGAACACTGAAGCTTTCTTT. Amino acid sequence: CASSGRLNTEAFF.

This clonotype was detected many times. In DNA, the CDR3 is TGTGCCAGCAGTTTAGCCTCACTAGCGGAAGAGACCCAGTACTTC. It yields the protein CASSLASLAEETQYF. The rearrangement joins TRBV12-3 or TRBV12-4 to TRBJ2-5, with TRBD2 identical over 8 bases. This CDR3 is built from 15 residues. J was trimmed by 3 bases and V by 0 bases; bases with no gene match: 3.

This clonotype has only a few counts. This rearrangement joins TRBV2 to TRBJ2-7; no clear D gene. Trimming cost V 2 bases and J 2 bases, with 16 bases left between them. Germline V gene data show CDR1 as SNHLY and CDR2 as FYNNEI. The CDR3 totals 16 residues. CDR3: CASSEFIGQKAYEQYF. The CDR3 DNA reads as TGTGCCAGCAGTGAATTTATAGGGCAAAAAGCCTACGAGCAGTACTTC.

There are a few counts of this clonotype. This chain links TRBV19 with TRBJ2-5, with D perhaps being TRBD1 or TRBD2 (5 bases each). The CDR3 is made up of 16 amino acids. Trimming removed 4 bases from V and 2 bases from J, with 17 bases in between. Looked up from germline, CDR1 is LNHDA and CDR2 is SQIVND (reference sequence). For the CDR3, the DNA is TGTGCCAGTAGTAAAGCGGCGAGGGACGGTCAAGAGACCCAGTACTTC. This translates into CASSKAARDGQETQYF.

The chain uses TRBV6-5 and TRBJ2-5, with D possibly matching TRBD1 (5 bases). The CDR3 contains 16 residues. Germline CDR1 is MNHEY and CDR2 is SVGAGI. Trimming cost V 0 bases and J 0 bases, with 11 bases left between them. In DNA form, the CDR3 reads TGTGCCAGCAGTTACTCGATACCAGGGCACCAAGAGACCCAGTACTTC. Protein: CASSYSIPGHQETQYF.

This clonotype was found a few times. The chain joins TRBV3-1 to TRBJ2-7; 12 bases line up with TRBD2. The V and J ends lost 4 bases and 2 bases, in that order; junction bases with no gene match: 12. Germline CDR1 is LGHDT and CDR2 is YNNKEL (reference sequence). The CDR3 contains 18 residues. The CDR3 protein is CASSRTHKLAGGTYEQYF. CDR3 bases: TGTGCCAGCAGCCGGACCCATAAACTAGCGGGAGGAACCTACGAGCAGTACTTC.

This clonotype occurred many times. The CDR3 sequence is CASSVRTGELFF. In nucleotides, the CDR3 is TGTGCCAGCAGCGTCCGGACCGGGGAGCTGTTTTTT. The rearrangement links TRBV9 to TRBJ2-2, with D unresolved. The CDR3 totals 12 residues. Germline CDR1 reads SGDLS; CDR2 reads YYNGEE. Trimming took off 2 bases at V and 5 bases at J, with 4 bases between the two ends.

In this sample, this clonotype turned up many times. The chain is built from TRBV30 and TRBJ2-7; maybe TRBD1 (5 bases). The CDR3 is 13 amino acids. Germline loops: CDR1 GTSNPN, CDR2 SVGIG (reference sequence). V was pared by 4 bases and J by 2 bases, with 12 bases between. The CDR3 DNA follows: TGTGCCTGGAAGACAGCCGCCACCTACGAGCAGTACTTC. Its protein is CAWKTAATYEQYF.

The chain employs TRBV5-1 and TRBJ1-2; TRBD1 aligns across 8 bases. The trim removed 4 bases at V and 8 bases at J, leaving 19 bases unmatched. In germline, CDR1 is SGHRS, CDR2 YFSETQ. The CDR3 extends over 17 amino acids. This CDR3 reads CASSPTGQGADIWGYTF. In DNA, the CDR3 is TGCGCCAGCAGCCCAACCGGACAGGGCGCCGACATCTGGGGCTACACCTTC.

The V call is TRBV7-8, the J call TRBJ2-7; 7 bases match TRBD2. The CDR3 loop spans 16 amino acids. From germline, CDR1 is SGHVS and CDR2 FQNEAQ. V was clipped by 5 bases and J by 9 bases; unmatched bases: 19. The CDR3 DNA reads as TGTGCCAGCAGCCCCATCCGGGGGGAGGGGCAGCGGGGGCAGTACTTC. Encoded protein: CASSPIRGEGQRGQYF.

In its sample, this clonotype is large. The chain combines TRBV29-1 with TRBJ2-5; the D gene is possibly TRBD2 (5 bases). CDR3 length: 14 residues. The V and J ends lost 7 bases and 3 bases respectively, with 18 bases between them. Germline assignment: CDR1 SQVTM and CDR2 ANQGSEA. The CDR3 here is CSAAISGVEETQYF. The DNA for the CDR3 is TGCAGCGCTGCCATCAGCGGAGTGGAAGAGACCCAGTACTTC.

In nucleotides, the CDR3 is TGTGCCAGCAGTGAAGCGGCCGGGACTAGCGGGGGGCAACGGCAGTACTTC. Translated: CASSEAAGTSGGQRQYF. V usage is TRBV6-1 and J usage is TRBJ2-7; TRBD2 matches at 15 bases. The CDR3 is 17 residues long. V lost 0 bases and J lost 9; bases outside the gene matches: 9. Germline values: CDR1 MNHNS, CDR2 SASEGT.

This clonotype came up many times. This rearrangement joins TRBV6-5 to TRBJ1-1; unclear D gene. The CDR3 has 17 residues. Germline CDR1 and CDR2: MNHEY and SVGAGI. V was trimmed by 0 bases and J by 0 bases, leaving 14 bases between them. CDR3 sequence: CASSYSPRDGVNTEAFF. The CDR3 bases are TGTGCCAGCAGTTACTCCCCACGGGATGGAGTGAACACTGAAGCTTTCTTT.